The 10 T cell receptor beta chains in this list originate from one sample, sequenced in a study of neurological immune-mediated disorders. TCRdb independently ran MiXCR on the 5' RACE reads; one entry per CDR3 protein. The repertoire consists of tens of thousands of distinct CDR3 sequences, with roughly 13% occurring once and the leading ten covering around 4.3%. Sample time point: longitudinal time-point 1 (baseline). The sample consisted of PBMCs. The receptors were gathered from a female donor with HTLV-1-associated myelopathy (HAM/TSP).

At least ten counts were recorded for this clonotype. CDR3 amino acids: CSAPQGTGVRYSNQPQHF. The CDR3 nucleotides read TGCAGTGCTCCTCAGGGGACAGGGGTGAGATATAGCAATCAGCCCCAGCATTTT. The genes are TRBV20-1 and TRBJ1-5; TRBD1 agrees at 10 bases. CDR1 DFQATT and CDR2 SNEGSKA come from the germline V gene (reference sequence). CDR3 length: 18 residues. V shed 5 bases and J 0 bases; nucleotides not matched to a gene: 13.

The V call is TRBV3-1, the J call TRBJ1-1, with D hard to call. In germline, CDR1 is LGHDT, CDR2 YNNKEL (reference sequence). The CDR3 is 14 amino acids. The V gene lost 3 bases and the J gene lost 0 bases, with 8 bases spanning the gap. The CDR3 bases are TGTGCCAGCAGCCACTATGTCGTGAACACTGAAGCTTTCTTT. It encodes CASSHYVVNTEAFF.

This clonotype came up many times. The V and J genes are TRBV5-1 and TRBJ2-5, with 8 bases aligning to TRBD1. V was clipped by 2 bases and J by 1 base; unmatched bases: 1. The CDR3 totals 14 residues. In germline, CDR1 is SGHRS, CDR2 YFSETQ. In nucleotides, the CDR3 is TGCGCCAGCAGCTTCGGGACAGGCCAAGAGACCCAGTACTTC. Translated: CASSFGTGQETQYF.

As regards this clonotype: At one end the junction does not follow the germline gene, possibly because of a read error. The CDR3 nucleotides are TGCAGAGCTAGAGATCCCGCTAGCGGGGGGGCAACAGACACGCAGTATTTT. This codes for CRARDPASGGATDTQYF. The V call is TRBV20-1, the J call TRBJ2-3; TRBD2 agrees at 12 bases. CDR1 is DFQATT and CDR2 is SNEGSKA in the germline V gene (reference sequence). This CDR3 has 17 amino acids.

This clonotype was detected many times. V usage is TRBV5-1 and J usage is TRBJ2-3; D is unresolved. V was cut by 7 bases and J by 0 bases, with 15 bases left in between. Germline V gene sequence: CDR1 SGHRS, CDR2 YFSETQ. This CDR3 is 15 amino acids long. For the CDR3, the DNA is TGCGCCAGCTACCAATTGGCGCAGAGCACAGATACGCAGTATTTT. Its protein is CASYQLAQSTDTQYF.

This clonotype was recorded at least ten times. V is TRBV5-1 and J is TRBJ2-7; TRBD1 matches 12 bases. V lost 5 bases, J lost 5 bases, and 8 bases stayed unmatched. CDR1 and CDR2 (germline): SGHRS, YFSETQ. The CDR3 runs to 15 residues. The CDR3 nucleotides are TGCGCCAGCAGGCCACCCGGGACAGGGGGCCACGAGCAGTACTTC. Residues: CASRPPGTGGHEQYF. Full variable domain (missing parts from reference TRBV5-1 and TRBJ2-7): KAGVTQTPRYLIKTRGQQVTLSCSPISGHRSVSWYQQTPGQGLQFLFEYFSETQRNKGNFPGRFSGRQFSNSRSEMNVSTLELGDSALYLCASRPPGTGGHEQYFGPGTRLTVT.

Only a few counts were recorded for this clonotype. The V gene is TRBV9, the J gene TRBJ2-3, with D possibly TRBD2 on 7 matching bases. CDR3 length: 19 residues. V was shortened by 4 bases and J by 0 bases, with 24 bases between the two germline ends. Germline V gene lookup returns CDR1 SGDLS and CDR2 YYNGEE. DNA of the CDR3: TGTGCCAGCAGCCCTAAGGGGGGGTATGGCGGGGTTAGCACAGATACGCAGTATTTT. This codes for CASSPKGGYGGVSTDTQYF.

This clonotype appeared many times. The chain employs TRBV5-1 and TRBJ1-1; TRBD1 might be the D (6 bases). Germline V CDR1 and CDR2: SGHRS, YFSETQ. Trimming took 4 bases from V and 7 from J, leaving 14 bases between them. The CDR3 covers 13 residues. As DNA, the CDR3 is TGCGCCAGCAGCGGAGGGGACACGAATGAAGCTTTCTTT. Encoded protein: CASSGGDTNEAFF. Using reference TRBV5-1 and TRBJ1-1 for the parts outside the CDR3, the full variable domain is KAGVTQTPRYLIKTRGQQVTLSCSPISGHRSVSWYQQTPGQGLQFLFEYFSETQRNKGNFPGRFSGRQFSNSRSEMNVSTLELGDSALYLCASSGGDTNEAFFGQGTRLTVV.

Concerning this clonotype: At one boundary the junction diverges from the germline segment, which might be a read error. The chain employs TRBV12-5 and TRBJ2-3; 7 bases match TRBD2. Germline values: CDR1 LGHNT, CDR2 FRNRAP. The CDR3 has 15 residues. The CDR3 is CASAREGLRADTRYF. CDR3 DNA sequence: TGTGCTAGTGCCAGGGAGGGATTGAGGGCAGATACGCGGTATTTT.

This clonotype occurred many times. This chain joins TRBV7-2 and TRBJ2-5, with 7 bases identical to TRBD2. From germline, CDR1 is SGHTA and CDR2 FQGNSA. CDR3 length: 17 amino acids. Trimming took 0 bases from V and 2 from J; bases not matched to a gene: 9. CDR3 sequence: CASSLARFGEGQETQYF. DNA of the CDR3: TGTGCCAGCAGCTTAGCGAGGTTTGGGGAGGGACAAGAGACCCAGTACTTC.